This T cell receptor beta chain was obtained from a study of T-cell reconstitution after alpha-beta-depleted transplantation in children. Preparation of the TCRbeta library involved a method that used unique molecular identifiers. TCRdb independently ran MiXCR on the PCR reads; one entry per CDR3 protein. The table has more than 250,000 distinct CDR3 sequences, 9.9% seen once; the top ten hold around a tenth. The CDR3 is made up of 17 amino acids. V was pared by 3 bases and J by 0 bases, with 14 bases between. Looked up from germline, CDR1 is LNHNV and CDR2 is YYDKDF (reference sequence). The TCR sequence derives from a human donor who donated a stem cell graft to a child with SCID. This sample comprised PBMCs from the stem cell graft donor, obtained from the stem cell graft. V gene TRBV15 combines with J gene TRBJ2-2; D gene unclear. This CDR3 is CATSSGSSVANTGELFF. The CDR3 region has the DNA TGTGCCACCAGCAGTGGCTCGTCTGTAGCGAACACCGGGGAGCTGTTTTTT.